This entry is about one T cell receptor (beta chain). Using immunoSEQ multiplex PCR, the repertoire was profiled, and TCRdb retains in-frame clones only, with some absent. Counted here are about 29,000 clones, about four fifths occurring once; the ten biggest clones make up 9% to 10%. These data belong to a study of blood T cell repertoires in COVID-19. The CDR3 extends over 15 amino acids. The V and J ends lost 4 bases and 1 base respectively, with 13 bases between them. Germline assignment: CDR1 ENHRY and CDR2 SYGVKD. The sequence was obtained from a man older than 75 with active COVID-19. The gene calls are TRBV10-3 and TRBJ1-2; TRBD1 is a possible D gene (6 bases). The sequencing sample was made of peripheral blood. The DNA for the CDR3 is TGTGCCATCAGTGTAGAGGACAGCCGTAACTATGGCTACACCTTC. Amino acids: CAISVEDSRNYGYTF.